The 15 T cell receptor beta chains presented below share a single source sample, sequenced in a study of cytomegalovirus exposure and HLA in healthy donors. Use of 60 Vbeta and 13 Jbeta primers characterized the PCR. Assay: immunoSEQ multiplex PCR; the TCRdb copy retains only in-frame clones and omits some. This table holds around 190,000 clones, 70% to 80% found once. The sample consisted of PBMCs. These receptors all stem from a woman in her 40s in good health and CMV-seronegative.

The rearrangement uses TRBV19 and TRBJ2-7; 11 bases map to TRBD2. The CDR3 is made up of 15 amino acids. In germline, CDR1 is LNHDA, CDR2 SQIVND (reference sequence). With 1 base clipped from V and 3 bases from J, the junction kept 2 bases outside the gene matches. The CDR3 spells CASSIGLAGGYEQYF. DNA for the CDR3: TGTGCCAGTAGTATAGGTCTAGCGGGAGGCTACGAGCAGTACTTC.

As to this clone: Mismatch with germline at one junction end may stem from a read error. The chain has TRBV7-9 and TRBJ2-7; 8 positions agree with TRBD1. The CDR3 totals 14 residues. Germline CDR1 SEHNR, CDR2 FQNEAQ (reference sequence). The CDR3, as DNA: TGTTCCAGCAGCTCTCTAGACAGGGGCAACGAGCAGTACTTC. Protein: CSSSSLDRGNEQYF.

This chain joins TRBV19 and TRBJ1-5; 7 positions match TRBD1. This CDR3 comprises 15 residues. Germline CDR1 and CDR2: LNHDA and SQIVND (reference sequence). V lost 4 bases, J lost 0 bases, and 3 bases stayed unmatched. CDR3 sequence: CASSTTGSSNQPQHF. For the CDR3, the DNA is TGTGCCAGTAGTACGACAGGGAGTAGCAATCAGCCCCAGCATTTT.

The chain has TRBV7-2 and TRBJ1-1; tentative D call: TRBD1 (5 bases). The germline V gene encodes CDR1 SGHTA and CDR2 FQGNSA. Trimming shortened V by 3 bases and J by 7 bases, and 12 bases separated the two germline ends. This CDR3 has 13 amino acids. The CDR3 nucleotides are TGTGCCAGCAGCTTCGTCGCCAGGGATGAAGCTTTCTTT. Protein product: CASSFVARDEAFF.

The rearrangement joins TRBV6-1 to TRBJ2-5, with 9 bases that match TRBD2. The J call may be incorrect, as the DNA end agrees better with TRBJ2-7. This CDR3 region has 13 residues. Germline values: CDR1 MNHNS, CDR2 SASEGT. CDR3: CASSSLAGHEQYF. CDR3 in DNA: TGTGCCAGCAGTAGCCTAGCGGGACACGAGCAGTACTTC.

The chain recombines TRBV6-1 with TRBJ1-2; D may be TRBD1 (5 bases). Trimming removed 6 bases at V and 1 base at J, with 12 bases between. Germline loops: CDR1 MNHNS, CDR2 SASEGT. The CDR3 is made up of 14 amino acids. The DNA for the CDR3 is TGTGCCAGCAGCCCGGCGGGGGATAACTATGGCTACACCTTC. This translates into CASSPAGDNYGYTF.

This clone was recorded a few times. V usage is TRBV7-9 and J usage is TRBJ1-5; 9 bases agree with TRBD1. Trimming cost V 5 bases and J 7 bases; bases outside gene matches: 3. The CDR3 is made up of 13 amino acids. Germline V lookup: CDR1 SEHNR, CDR2 FQNEAQ (reference sequence). The CDR3 loop reads CASSLGQGQPQHF. The CDR3 DNA sequence: TGTGCCAGCAGCCTCGGACAGGGGCAGCCCCAGCATTTT.

CDR3 region: CASSLLGSRADTQYF. Written as DNA, the CDR3 is TGCGCCAGCAGCTTGTTGGGCAGTCGCGCAGATACGCAGTATTTT. This chain connects TRBV5-1 to TRBJ2-3; D unclear. Germline V gives CDR1 SGHRS, CDR2 YFSETQ. The CDR3 sequence is 15 residues long. The V end was cut by 1 base, the J end by 4 bases, with 13 bases between.

The CDR3 region is CASSPPDVRVSSGYTF. CDR3 DNA sequence: TGTGCCAGCTCACCACCGGACGTCAGGGTCTCTAGTGGCTACACCTTC. This chain connects TRBV18 to TRBJ1-2; TRBD1 is a possible D gene (5 bases). V lost 0 bases, J lost 7 bases, and 18 bases lay in between. Germline V gene lookup returns CDR1 KGHSH and CDR2 LQKENI. There are 16 residues in the CDR3.

For this clone: No conserved phenylalanine or tryptophan is present at the end of the CDR3, so a read error is the likely explanation. The V call is TRBV6-6, the J call TRBJ1-1; possibly TRBD1 for D (5 bases). With 6 bases removed from V and 5 bases from J, the gap between germline ends came to 16 bases. This CDR3 has 14 amino acids. Germline V gene data show CDR1 as MNHNY and CDR2 as SVGAGI (reference sequence). The CDR3, as DNA: TGTGCCAGCAGCCCGCCAGGACACAAGACTGAAGCTTTCCTT. Translated: CASSPPGHKTEAFL.

The rearrangement links TRBV16 to TRBJ2-5, with TRBD1 matching over 10 bases. Germline lookup yields CDR1 KGHSY and CDR2 FQNENV. This CDR3 region has 14 residues. The junction had 3 bases not matched to a gene; V was cut back by 4 bases and J by 4 bases. The CDR3 nucleotides are TGTGCCAGCAGCCGCAGGACAGGGGGAGAGACCCAGTACTTC. This codes for CASSRRTGGETQYF.

The rearrangement uses TRBV7-6 and TRBJ2-3; D gene uncertain. The V end lost 0 bases, the J end lost 2 bases, and 3 bases lay between the germline ends. This CDR3 contains 13 residues. The germline V gene has CDR1 SGHVS and CDR2 FNYEAQ. The CDR3 reads CASSLALTDTQYF. CDR3 nucleotide sequence: TGTGCCAGCAGCTTAGCTCTCACAGATACGCAGTATTTT.

V is TRBV28 and J is TRBJ2-2; 8 positions agree with TRBD1. The V gene's germline CDR1 is MDHEN and CDR2 SYDVKM. This CDR3 has 18 amino acids. J was trimmed by 2 bases and V by 7 bases; bases with no gene match: 15. The CDR3 DNA reads as TGTGCCAGCATCCAAGGGACAGGACAACCCCCAAACACCGGGGAGCTGTTTTTT. It codes for CASIQGTGQPPNTGELFF.

The V and J genes are TRBV5-1 and TRBJ2-5; D not resolved. V lost 0 bases and J 4 bases, leaving 10 bases between the germline ends. The CDR3 runs 14 residues. Germline values: CDR1 SGHRS, CDR2 YFSETQ. The CDR3 region is CASSLESLVETQYF. The CDR3 bases are TGCGCCAGCAGCTTGGAGAGTCTGGTAGAGACCCAGTACTTC. Combining the CDR3 with reference TRBV5-1 and TRBJ2-5 gives the whole variable domain KAGVTQTPRYLIKTRGQQVTLSCSPISGHRSVSWYQQTPGQGLQFLFEYFSETQRNKGNFPGRFSGRQFSNSRSEMNVSTLELGDSALYLCASSLESLVETQYFGPGTRLLVL.

Concerning this clone itself: A read error may be the cause here, since a much bigger clone is one base away. The rearrangement links TRBV7-9 to TRBJ1-2, with 7 nucleotides matching TRBD1. Germline-derived CDR1 and CDR2 are SEHNR and FQNEAQ (reference sequence). J lost 2 bases, V lost 5 bases, and 2 bases had no gene match. The CDR3 runs 13 residues. The CDR3 region is CASSQTGNYGYTF. CDR3 bases: TGTGCCAGCAGCCAGACAGGGAACTATGGCTACACCTTC.